This TCR beta chain was recorded in a study of cytomegalovirus exposure and HLA in healthy donors. This clone is a singleton in its sample. Its matching antigen is unknown. Germline V gives CDR1 LNHNV, CDR2 YYDKDF (reference sequence). This CDR3 is 13 amino acids long. Trimming pared 5 bases from V and 3 bases from J, leaving 11 bases between. Study results and limitations: The authors listed over 150 TCR beta chains as cytomegalovirus-associated. In vitro work confirmed that a few CMV-associated chains recognize CMV antigens. Most TCR sequences were rare, but some public TCRs occurred in many donors.

Some clones are missing from TCRdb's copy, which holds only in-frame ones; the method was immunoSEQ multiplex PCR. The sample holds over 50,000 clones, roughly 92% seen once. This sequence originates from a man aged 18 to 35 in good health and CMV-seropositive. The gene calls are TRBV15 and TRBJ2-7; D possibly corresponds to TRBD2 (6 bases). Material for sequencing was PBMCs. The CDR3 loop is CATSRGALYEQYF. The CDR3 coding sequence is TGTGCCACCAGCCGCGGGGCTCTCTACGAGCAGTACTTC. The variable domain in full, with the rest retrieved from reference TRBV15 and TRBJ2-7, is DAMVIQNPRYQVTQFGKPVTLSCSQTLNHNVMYWYQQKSSQAPKLLFHYYDKDFNNEADTPDNFQSRRPNTSFCFLDIRSPGLGDTAMYLCATSRGALYEQYFGPGTRLTVT.